This T cell receptor (beta chain) was captured in a study of blood T cell repertoires in COVID-19. CDR3 length equals 15 residues. The germline gives CDR1 SQVTM, CDR2 ANQGSEA. With V trimmed by 6 bases and J by 2 bases, 7 bases remained unmatched. The method was immunoSEQ multiplex PCR; TCRdb's version includes in-frame clones alone and lacks a portion of them. In the table there are 150,000 to 200,000 clones, 79% of which are singletons. The sample taken for sequencing was peripheral blood. V is TRBV29-1 and J is TRBJ2-1; 10 bases line up with TRBD2. The TCR sequence derives from a woman in her sixties with COVID-19, enrolled during active disease. The CDR3 nucleotides read TGCAGCGTGGCACTAGCGGGGTTACCCTACAATGAGCAGTTCTTC. Its protein product is CSVALAGLPYNEQFF.